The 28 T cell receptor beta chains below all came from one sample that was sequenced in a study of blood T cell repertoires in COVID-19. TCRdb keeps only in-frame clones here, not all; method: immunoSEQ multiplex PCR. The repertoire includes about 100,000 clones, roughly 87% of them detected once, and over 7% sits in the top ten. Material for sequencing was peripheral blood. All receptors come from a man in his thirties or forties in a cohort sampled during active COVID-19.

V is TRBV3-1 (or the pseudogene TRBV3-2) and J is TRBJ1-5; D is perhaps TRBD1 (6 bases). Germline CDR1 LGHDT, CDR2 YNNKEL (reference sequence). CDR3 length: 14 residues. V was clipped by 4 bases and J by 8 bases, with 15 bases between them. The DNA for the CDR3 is TGTGCCAGCAGCCTAACAGGGCCAGGTAAGCCCCAGCATTTT. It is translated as CASSLTGPGKPQHF.

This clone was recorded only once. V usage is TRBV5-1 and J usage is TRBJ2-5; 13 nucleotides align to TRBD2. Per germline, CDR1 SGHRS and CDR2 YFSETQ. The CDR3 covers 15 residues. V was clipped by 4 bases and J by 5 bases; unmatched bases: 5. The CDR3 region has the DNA TGCGCCAGCAGCCGGACTAGCGGGGGAGGGGAGACCCAGTACTTC. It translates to CASSRTSGGGETQYF.

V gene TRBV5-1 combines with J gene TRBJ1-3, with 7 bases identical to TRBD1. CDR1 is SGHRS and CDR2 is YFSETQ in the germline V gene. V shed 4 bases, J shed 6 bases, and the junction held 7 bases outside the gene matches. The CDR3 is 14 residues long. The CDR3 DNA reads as TGCGCCAGCAGCGGGGACAGCCTGGCAAACACCATATATTTT. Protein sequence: CASSGDSLANTIYF. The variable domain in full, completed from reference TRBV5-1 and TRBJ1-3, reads KAGVTQTPRYLIKTRGQQVTLSCSPISGHRSVSWYQQTPGQGLQFLFEYFSETQRNKGNFPGRFSGRQFSNSRSEMNVSTLELGDSALYLCASSGDSLANTIYFGEGSWLTVV.

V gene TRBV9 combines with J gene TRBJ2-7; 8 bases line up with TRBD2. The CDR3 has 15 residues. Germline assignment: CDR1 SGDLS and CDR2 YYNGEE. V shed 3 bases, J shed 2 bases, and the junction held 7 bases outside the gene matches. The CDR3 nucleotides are TGTGCCAGCAGCGCCAGCAGCGGGGGCGCCTACGAGCAGTACTTC. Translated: CASSASSGGAYEQYF. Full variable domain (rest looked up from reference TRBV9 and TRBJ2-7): DSGVTQTPKHLITATGQRVTLRCSPRSGDLSVYWYQQSLDQGLQFLIQYYNGEERAKGNILERFSAQQFPDLHSELNLSSLELGDSALYFCASSASSGGAYEQYFGPGTRLTVT.

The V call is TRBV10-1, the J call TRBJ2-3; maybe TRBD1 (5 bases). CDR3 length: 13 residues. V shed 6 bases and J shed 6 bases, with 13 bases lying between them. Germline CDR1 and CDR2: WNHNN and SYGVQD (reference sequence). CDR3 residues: CASSIRVADTQYF. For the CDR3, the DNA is TGCGCCAGCAGCATCAGGGTCGCGGATACGCAGTATTTT.

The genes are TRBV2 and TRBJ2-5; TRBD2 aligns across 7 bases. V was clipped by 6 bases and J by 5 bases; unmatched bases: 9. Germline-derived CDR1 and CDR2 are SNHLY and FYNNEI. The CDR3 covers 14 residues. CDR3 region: CASRGGLGGETQYF. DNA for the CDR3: TGTGCCAGCAGGGGAGGACTAGGTGGGGAGACCCAGTACTTC.

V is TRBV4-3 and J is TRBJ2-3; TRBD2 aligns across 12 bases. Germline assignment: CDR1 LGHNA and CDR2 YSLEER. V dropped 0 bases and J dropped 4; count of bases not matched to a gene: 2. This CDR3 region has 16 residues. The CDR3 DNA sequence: TGCGCCAGCAGCCAAGATGCTAGCGGGGGGGCAGATACGCAGTATTTT. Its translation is CASSQDASGGADTQYF.

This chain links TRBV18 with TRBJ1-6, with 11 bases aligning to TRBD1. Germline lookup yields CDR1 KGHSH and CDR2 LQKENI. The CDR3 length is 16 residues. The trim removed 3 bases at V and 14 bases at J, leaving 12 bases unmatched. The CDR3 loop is CASSPTGTGGSGALHF. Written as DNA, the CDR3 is TGTGCCAGCTCACCGACCGGGACAGGGGGATCGGGGGCCCTCCACTTT. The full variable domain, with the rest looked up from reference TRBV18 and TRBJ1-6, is NAGVMQNPRHLVRRRGQEARLRCSPMKGHSHVYWYRQLPEEGLKFMVYLQKENIIDESGMPKERFSAEFPKEGPSILRIQQVVRGDSAAYFCASSPTGTGGSGALHFGNGTRLTVT.

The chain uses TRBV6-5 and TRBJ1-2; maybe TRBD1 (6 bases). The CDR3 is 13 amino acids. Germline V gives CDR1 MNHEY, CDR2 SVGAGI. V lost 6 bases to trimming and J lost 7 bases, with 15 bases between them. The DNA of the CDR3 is TGTGCCAGCAGAATACAGGGTTCAGGTGGCTACACCTTC. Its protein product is CASRIQGSGGYTF.

The CDR3 DNA reads as TGTGCCAGCAGTCAAACCAGGAGGGGCTATGGCTACACCTTC. It is translated as CASSQTRRGYGYTF. The chain joins TRBV11-2 to TRBJ1-2, with D maybe TRBD1 (5 bases). Trimming stripped 6 bases from V and 4 bases from J, with 15 bases between. The CDR3 consists of 14 residues. The germline V gene encodes CDR1 SGHAT and CDR2 FQNNGV.

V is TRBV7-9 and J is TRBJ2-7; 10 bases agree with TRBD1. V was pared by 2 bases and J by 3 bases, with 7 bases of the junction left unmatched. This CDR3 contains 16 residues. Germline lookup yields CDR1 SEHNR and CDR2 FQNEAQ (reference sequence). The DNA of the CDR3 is TGTGCCAGCAGCTTACGGAAGGGGACAGGGGTCTACGAGCAGTACTTC. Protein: CASSLRKGTGVYEQYF. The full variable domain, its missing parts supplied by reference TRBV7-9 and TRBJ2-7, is DTGVSQNPRHKITKRGQNVTFRCDPISEHNRLYWYRQTLGQGPEFLTYFQNEAQLEKSRLLSDRFSAERPKGSFSTLEIQRTEQGDSAMYLCASSLRKGTGVYEQYFGPGTRLTVT.

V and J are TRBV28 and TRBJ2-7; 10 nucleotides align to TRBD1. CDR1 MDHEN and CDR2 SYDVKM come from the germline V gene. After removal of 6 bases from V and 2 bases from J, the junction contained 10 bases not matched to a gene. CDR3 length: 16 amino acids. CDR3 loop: CASSIPPGQGPYEQYF. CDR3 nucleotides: TGTGCCAGCAGCATTCCACCGGGACAGGGGCCCTACGAGCAGTACTTC.

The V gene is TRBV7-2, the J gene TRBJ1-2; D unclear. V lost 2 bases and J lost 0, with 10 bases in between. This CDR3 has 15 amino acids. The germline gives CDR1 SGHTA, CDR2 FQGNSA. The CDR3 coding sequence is TGTGCCAGCAGCTTAAGTTCAGTTACTAACTATGGCTACACCTTC. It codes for CASSLSSVTNYGYTF.

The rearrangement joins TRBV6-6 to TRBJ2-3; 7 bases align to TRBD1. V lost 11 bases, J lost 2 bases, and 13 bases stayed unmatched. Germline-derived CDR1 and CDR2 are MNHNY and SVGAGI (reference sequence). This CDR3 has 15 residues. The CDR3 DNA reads TGTGCCTGGGGACAGCCACTTTCCTACACAGATACGCAGTATTTT. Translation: CAWGQPLSYTDTQYF.

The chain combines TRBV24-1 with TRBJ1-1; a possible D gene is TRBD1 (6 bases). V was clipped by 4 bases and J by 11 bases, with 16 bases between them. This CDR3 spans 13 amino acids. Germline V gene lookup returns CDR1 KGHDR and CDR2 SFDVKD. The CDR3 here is CATSEPWGLWAFF. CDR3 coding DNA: TGTGCCACCAGTGAACCGTGGGGGCTTTGGGCTTTCTTT.

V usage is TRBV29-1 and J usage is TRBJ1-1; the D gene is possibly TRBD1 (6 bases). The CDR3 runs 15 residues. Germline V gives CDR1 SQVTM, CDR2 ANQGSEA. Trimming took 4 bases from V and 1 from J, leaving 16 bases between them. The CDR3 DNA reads TGCAGCGTTGTCCGGACGGGGGGGCGGAACACTGAAGCTTTCTTT. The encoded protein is CSVVRTGGRNTEAFF.

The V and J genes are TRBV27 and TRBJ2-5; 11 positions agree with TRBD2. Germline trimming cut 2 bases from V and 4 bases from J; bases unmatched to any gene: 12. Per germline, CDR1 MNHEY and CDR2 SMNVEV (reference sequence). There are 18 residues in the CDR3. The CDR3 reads CASSLEGLAVPVRETQYF. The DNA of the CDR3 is TGTGCCAGCAGTTTAGAGGGACTAGCGGTGCCGGTTCGAGAGACCCAGTACTTC.

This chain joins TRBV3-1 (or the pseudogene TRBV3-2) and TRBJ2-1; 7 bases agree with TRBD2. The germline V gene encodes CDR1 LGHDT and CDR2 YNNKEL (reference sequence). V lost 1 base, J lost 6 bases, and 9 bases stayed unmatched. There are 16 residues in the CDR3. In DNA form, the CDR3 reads TGTGCCAGCAGCCAAGGTGACGGGGGGAGGGGCAATGAGCAGTTCTTC. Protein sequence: CASSQGDGGRGNEQFF.

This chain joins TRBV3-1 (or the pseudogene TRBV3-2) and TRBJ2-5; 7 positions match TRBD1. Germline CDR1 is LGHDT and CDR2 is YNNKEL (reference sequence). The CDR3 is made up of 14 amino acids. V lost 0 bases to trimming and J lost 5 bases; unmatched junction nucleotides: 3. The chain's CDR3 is CASSQDQGVETQYF. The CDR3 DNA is TGTGCCAGCAGCCAAGATCAGGGGGTGGAGACCCAGTACTTC.

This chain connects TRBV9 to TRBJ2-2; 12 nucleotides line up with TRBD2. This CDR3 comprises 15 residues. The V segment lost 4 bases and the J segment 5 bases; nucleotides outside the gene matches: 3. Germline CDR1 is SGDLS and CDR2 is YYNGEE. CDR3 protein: CASSLTSGGTGELFF. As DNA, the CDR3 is TGTGCCAGCAGCCTGACTAGCGGGGGAACCGGGGAGCTGTTTTTT.

Written as DNA, the CDR3 is TGCGCCAGCAGCTTGGGTATCCGGGGGAGCACAGATACGCAGTATTTT. Translation: CASSLGIRGSTDTQYF. The rearrangement links TRBV5-1 to TRBJ2-3, with a weak D call TRBD2 (6 bases). V lost 0 bases and J 0 bases, leaving 11 bases between the germline ends. The CDR3 totals 16 residues. CDR1 SGHRS and CDR2 YFSETQ come from the germline V gene.

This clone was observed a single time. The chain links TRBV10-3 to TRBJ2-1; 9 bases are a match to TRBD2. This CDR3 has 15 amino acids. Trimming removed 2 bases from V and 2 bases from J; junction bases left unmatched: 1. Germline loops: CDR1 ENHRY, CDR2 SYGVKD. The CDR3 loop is CAISEGGGAYNEQFF. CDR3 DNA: TGTGCCATCAGTGAGGGCGGGGGGGCCTACAATGAGCAGTTCTTC.

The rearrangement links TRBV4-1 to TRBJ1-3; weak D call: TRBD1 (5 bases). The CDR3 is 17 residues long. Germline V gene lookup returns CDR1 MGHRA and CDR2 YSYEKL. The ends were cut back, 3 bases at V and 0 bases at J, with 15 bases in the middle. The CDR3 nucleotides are TGCGCCAGCAGCCATCCCCAGGGAACCAGCTCTGGAAACACCATATATTTT. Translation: CASSHPQGTSSGNTIYF.

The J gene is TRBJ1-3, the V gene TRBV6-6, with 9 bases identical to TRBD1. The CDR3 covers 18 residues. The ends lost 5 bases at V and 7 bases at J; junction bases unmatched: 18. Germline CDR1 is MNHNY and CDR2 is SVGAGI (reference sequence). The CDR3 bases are TGTGCCAGCAGTCGGGGACAGGGAAGTATGGGGTGGGACAACACCATATATTTT. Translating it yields CASSRGQGSMGWDNTIYF.

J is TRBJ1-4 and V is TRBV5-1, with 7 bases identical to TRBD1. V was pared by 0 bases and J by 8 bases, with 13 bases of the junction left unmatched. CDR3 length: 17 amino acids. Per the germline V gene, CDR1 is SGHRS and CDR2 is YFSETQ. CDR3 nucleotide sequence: TGCGCCAGCAGCTTGGAACGACAGACAGGGAACGGCGAAAAACTGTTTTTT. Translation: CASSLERQTGNGEKLFF.

CDR3 amino acids: CASSPRFSGYNEQFF. CDR3 nucleotides: TGTGCCAGCAGCCCTCGGTTTAGTGGCTACAATGAGCAGTTCTTC. The V gene is TRBV7-2, the J gene TRBJ2-1; D gene uncertain. Germline values: CDR1 SGHTA, CDR2 FQGNSA. This CDR3 region has 15 residues. The germline V and J ends were trimmed by 5 bases and 3 bases, with 14 bases remaining between them.

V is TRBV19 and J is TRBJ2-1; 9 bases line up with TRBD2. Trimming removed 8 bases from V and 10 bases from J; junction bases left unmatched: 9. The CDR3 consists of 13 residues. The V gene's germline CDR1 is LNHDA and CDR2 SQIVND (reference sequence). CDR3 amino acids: CASSSGGSREQFF. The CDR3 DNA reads TGTGCCAGTTCCAGCGGGGGGTCCCGGGAGCAGTTCTTC.

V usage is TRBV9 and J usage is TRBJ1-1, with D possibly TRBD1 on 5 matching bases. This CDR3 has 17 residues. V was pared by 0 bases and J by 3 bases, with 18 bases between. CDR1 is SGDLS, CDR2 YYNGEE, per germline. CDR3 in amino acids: CASSVASGSLGDTEAFF. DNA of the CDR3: TGTGCCAGCAGCGTAGCCTCCGGGTCCCTAGGGGACACTGAAGCTTTCTTT. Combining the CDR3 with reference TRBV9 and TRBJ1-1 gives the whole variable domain DSGVTQTPKHLITATGQRVTLRCSPRSGDLSVYWYQQSLDQGLQFLIQYYNGEERAKGNILERFSAQQFPDLHSELNLSSLELGDSALYFCASSVASGSLGDTEAFFGQGTRLTVV.